This T cell receptor beta chain was documented in a study of blood T cell repertoires in COVID-19 (dated by TCRdb to about 2020). Broadly, across the study: Samples covering the acute and convalescent phases of COVID-19 were provided by collaborators in the United States, Italy and Spain. The samples were drawn from two sources: the first 160 participants of the ongoing ImmuneRACE study, and over 950 subjects contributed by 6 global collaborators. A freely available public database, intended as a resource for researchers studying the immune response to SARS-CoV-2, is where the repertoires were released. The material from the prospective study consisted of cDNA or gDNA derived from T cells, B-cell-depleted T cells, or PBMCs. Deeply sampled blood TCRbeta repertoires from subjects exposed to, actively infected with, or recovered from COVID-19 were included in the dataset. Sample metadata almost always included a de-identified subject ID, COVID-19 status, age in years and sex. Where available, HLA class I and class II types were taken from metadata supplied by the sample provider and were not determined by assay-based typing.

TCRbeta CDR3 regions were amplified from genomic DNA using the immunoSEQ Assay, a bias-controlled multiplex PCR. Per the source publication's procedure: Nucleated cell counts per sample were estimated from amplification of reference gene primers within the assay. To quantify the absolute abundance of each unique TCRbeta CDR3 rearrangement, sequence reads were collapsed and filtered. For each sample, productive Simpson clonality was calculated as the square root of Simpson's diversity index across productive rearrangements. Sourced from immuneACCESS, this table was stored by TCRdb with only in-frame sequences that have V and J called. A share of the clones is absent; for the studies checked, an unresolved V gene accounts for under half, and the remainder has no known explanation. The V and J calls and clone size come from that table; D and trimming were worked out from the DNA. This sample lists about 56,000 clones; around 90% were detected once. Over 15% of the sample is taken by the ten largest.

In regard to this clone: Its cognate antigen has yet to be identified. Nothing much larger sits one base from this clone, and base qualities are not available.

Via the germline V gene, CDR1 is SGHRS and CDR2 YFSETQ. V loses 0 bases, J loses 5 bases, and the germline ends lie 19 bases apart. There are 17 amino acids in the CDR3, from cysteine to phenylalanine inclusive. The retained sequence is limited to the CDR3, 51 bases, with the frame set at the first base. On the study overall, not on this receptor specifically: Clinical and demographic metadata were provided uncurated, with the amount varying by source and participant.

Collaborating institutions collected whole blood in K2EDTA tubes following their own protocols. Collaborator samples were shipped for TCRbeta analysis as frozen whole blood, isolated PBMCs, or DNA extracted from either sample type. The chain links TRBV5-1 with TRBJ2-3, with the D gene not clear enough to name. Input material: peripheral blood. This sequence was found in a human donor in a cohort sampled during active COVID-19. The nucleotide sequence reads TGCGCCAGCAGCTTGGGGTTCCTAACCACCCTGAAAGATACGCAGTATTTT. Its coded protein is CASSLGFLTTLKDTQYF.